Listed here is a single T cell receptor beta chain. Trimming removed 8 bases from V and 10 bases from J; junction bases left unmatched: 13. The CDR3 runs 13 residues. Per the germline V gene, CDR1 is DFQATT and CDR2 is SNEGSKA (reference sequence). These data come from a study of blood T cells in healthy people across ages. PCR was performed a second time for 7 to 11 cycles using a sample-barcoded 5' primer and a J-beta primer mix. A template-switch adaptor containing 12 random nucleotides labeled each cDNA molecule. TCRdb re-analysed the 5' RACE reads in MiXCR, keeping a single row per CDR3 protein. The sample holds about 840,000 distinct CDR3 sequences, approximately 32% seen once. The sample providers were healthy Caucasian people from Russia, aged roughly 6 to 90. These data were also filed under a second study, of T cells of mothers and their children. From that second work: Thymic selection molds TCR recombination output in much the same way for related pairs as for unrelated pairs.

The material sequenced was blood. This TCR was recovered from a woman aged 40 to 50 in good health. The chain is built from TRBV20-1 and TRBJ2-1, with 8 nucleotides matching TRBD2. CDR3 in amino acids: CSPTGGPGREQFF. The CDR3 DNA reads as TGCAGTCCTACGGGGGGGCCCGGCAGGGAGCAGTTCTTC.